This TCR beta chain was sequenced for a study of blood T cells in healthy people across ages. The germline V gene encodes CDR1 MDHEN and CDR2 SYDVKM. CDR3 length: 15 amino acids. Trimming took 6 bases from V and 6 from J; bases not matched to a gene: 10. A second roughly 7 to 11 cycle PCR used barcoded and J-beta primers. Each cDNA was tagged by a template-switch adaptor containing 12 random nucleotides. TCRdb re-called the 5' RACE reads through MiXCR, storing one row per CDR3 protein. The sample includes fewer than 800,000 distinct CDR3 sequences, around half of them seen just once. A single count supports this clonotype. Its antigen is not identified. Study-level points and caveats: Whereas aged donors had fewer naive CD4+ cells, long-lived donors had more of them and higher diversity.

This clonotype originated in a woman in her sixties or seventies in good health. The sample taken for sequencing was blood. The chain couples TRBV28 to TRBJ2-1; 8 bases agree with TRBD2. CDR3 coding DNA: TGTGCCAGCAGCTTTTTGCTAGCGGGCAGCAATGAGCAGTTCTTC. This codes for CASSFLLAGSNEQFF.